The sequence of this T cell receptor (beta chain) was determined in a study of CD8 T cells in ankylosing spondylitis. This clonotype came up many times. This CDR3 has 12 amino acids. Germline V CDR1 and CDR2: DFQATT, SNEGSKA (reference sequence). V lost 5 bases and J 2 bases, leaving 8 bases between the germline ends. Each CDR3 protein gets one entry after TCRdb re-called the 5' RACE reads with MiXCR. The sample shows fewer than 350,000 distinct CDR3 sequences, roughly 11% of them seen only once. This TCR was sampled from a female donor with ankylosing spondylitis or in good health (not recorded which). This chain connects TRBV20-1 to TRBJ2-3, with D perhaps matching TRBD1 (6 bases). Sequenced sample: blood, either unsorted or a sorted T cell fraction (not recorded which). In DNA, the CDR3 is TGCAGTGCTTACAGGGTCACAGATACGCAGTATTTT. Amino acids: CSAYRVTDTQYF.